Sequencing of this T cell receptor (beta chain) was carried out in a study of blood T cell repertoires in COVID-19. Study information: The United States, Italy and Spain were the sources of the acute and convalescent COVID-19 samples. From T cells, B-cell-depleted T cells, or PBMCs came the material, which was cDNA or gDNA.

Produced via immunoSEQ multiplex PCR; TCRdb's table is partial and in-frame only. There are over 250,000 clones in the sample; around 88% occur only once, and over 10% lies in the top ten. The CDR3 covers 17 residues. Per the germline V gene, CDR1 is SGHDT and CDR2 is YYEEEE. V lost 6 bases and J lost 2; bases outside the gene matches: 7. Seattle patients were enrolled while actively infected and followed longitudinally. V and J are TRBV5-6 and TRBJ2-1; 14 positions match TRBD2. Sequencing was performed on peripheral blood. This TCR derives from a woman aged 70-85 years with COVID-19, enrolled during active disease. CDR3 bases: TGTGCCAGCACTTCGGGACTAGCGGGGGTGCCCTACAATGAGCAGTTCTTC. Its translation is CASTSGLAGVPYNEQFF.